The clone carrying this T cell receptor beta chain was counted at least ten times. Its specificity is not known. Trimming stripped 1 base from V and 5 bases from J, with 12 bases between. The CDR3 covers 15 residues. Germline assignment: CDR1 DFQATT and CDR2 SNEGSKA (reference sequence). These data come from a study of blood T cells in healthy people across ages. Each of the donors had roughly 9.4 milliliters of peripheral blood drawn into EDTA-treated Vacutainer tubes. Study results and caveats: Higher diversity, along with more naive CD4+ cells, distinguished long-lived donors from aged donors.

Alongside a J-beta primer mix, a sample-barcoded 5' primer served in a second PCR lasting about 7 to 11 cycles. TCRdb re-derived calls from the 5' RACE reads in MiXCR, one entry per CDR3 protein. The table includes roughly 700,000 distinct CDR3 sequences, 32% detected once. The rearrangement joins TRBV20-1 to TRBJ1-6, with TRBD1 as a possible D gene (5 bases). Sequenced input: blood. The clonotype originates from a woman aged 80 or over in good health. The CDR3 protein is CSARVEGEDNSPLHF. DNA for the CDR3: TGCAGTGCTAGAGTAGAAGGGGAGGATAATTCACCCCTCCACTTT.